This TCR beta chain was identified during a study of T cells after yellow fever vaccination. Study-wide results and limits: It was a small share of clonotypes that appeared in both CD4 and CD8 compartments. Post-booster reappearance was seen for most primary-vaccination clones (roughly 97% CD4, roughly 91% CD8). The secondary T-cell response peaked on day 5, not day 15, but was weaker.

The CDR3 covers 14 residues. The trim removed 6 bases at V and 5 bases at J, leaving 8 bases unmatched. In germline, CDR1 is MNHEY, CDR2 SMNVEV (reference sequence). The sample holds a few counts of this clonotype. The target antigen is unknown. One entry per CDR3 protein, called by TCRdb with MiXCR from the 5' RACE reads. Altogether 500,000 to 650,000 distinct CDR3 sequences are present, about 17% being singletons, with the ten largest covering around 15%. The chain is built from TRBV27 and TRBJ1-2; 8 bases align to TRBD1. The sequencing here drew on PBMCs, taken more than 4 days after the first yellow fever vaccination. The sequence was obtained from a young man who received the YFV17D yellow fever vaccine. The CDR3 region has the DNA TGTGCCAGCAGACCGGGACAGGCCCCTTATGGCTACACCTTC. This translates into CASRPGQAPYGYTF.